This T cell receptor beta chain comes out of a study of blood T cell repertoires in COVID-19. Background on the study: From the United States, Italy and Spain came samples of acute and convalescent COVID-19.

This CDR3 contains 17 residues. J was trimmed by 0 bases and V by 4 bases; bases with no gene match: 11. Germline V lookup: CDR1 LGHDT, CDR2 YNNKEL (reference sequence). Per the authors' pipeline: How many nucleated cells were present was estimated from reference gene primer amplification. Assay used: immunoSEQ multiplex PCR; TCRdb lists only in-frame clones, some missing. That table gives V, J and clone size, and the DNA gave D and trimming. This repertoire shows some 380,000 clones, more than 65% found once; its top ten account for more than 0.85%. The TCR originated in a human donor with acute or convalescent COVID-19. The donor label of this sample is uncertain. The V call is TRBV3-1 (or the pseudogene TRBV3-2), the J call TRBJ2-7; 8 bases map to TRBD1. Sequenced material: peripheral blood. CDR3 region: CASSPLYGTGDSYEQYF. DNA for the CDR3: TGTGCCAGCAGCCCGCTTTACGGGACAGGAGACTCCTACGAGCAGTACTTC.